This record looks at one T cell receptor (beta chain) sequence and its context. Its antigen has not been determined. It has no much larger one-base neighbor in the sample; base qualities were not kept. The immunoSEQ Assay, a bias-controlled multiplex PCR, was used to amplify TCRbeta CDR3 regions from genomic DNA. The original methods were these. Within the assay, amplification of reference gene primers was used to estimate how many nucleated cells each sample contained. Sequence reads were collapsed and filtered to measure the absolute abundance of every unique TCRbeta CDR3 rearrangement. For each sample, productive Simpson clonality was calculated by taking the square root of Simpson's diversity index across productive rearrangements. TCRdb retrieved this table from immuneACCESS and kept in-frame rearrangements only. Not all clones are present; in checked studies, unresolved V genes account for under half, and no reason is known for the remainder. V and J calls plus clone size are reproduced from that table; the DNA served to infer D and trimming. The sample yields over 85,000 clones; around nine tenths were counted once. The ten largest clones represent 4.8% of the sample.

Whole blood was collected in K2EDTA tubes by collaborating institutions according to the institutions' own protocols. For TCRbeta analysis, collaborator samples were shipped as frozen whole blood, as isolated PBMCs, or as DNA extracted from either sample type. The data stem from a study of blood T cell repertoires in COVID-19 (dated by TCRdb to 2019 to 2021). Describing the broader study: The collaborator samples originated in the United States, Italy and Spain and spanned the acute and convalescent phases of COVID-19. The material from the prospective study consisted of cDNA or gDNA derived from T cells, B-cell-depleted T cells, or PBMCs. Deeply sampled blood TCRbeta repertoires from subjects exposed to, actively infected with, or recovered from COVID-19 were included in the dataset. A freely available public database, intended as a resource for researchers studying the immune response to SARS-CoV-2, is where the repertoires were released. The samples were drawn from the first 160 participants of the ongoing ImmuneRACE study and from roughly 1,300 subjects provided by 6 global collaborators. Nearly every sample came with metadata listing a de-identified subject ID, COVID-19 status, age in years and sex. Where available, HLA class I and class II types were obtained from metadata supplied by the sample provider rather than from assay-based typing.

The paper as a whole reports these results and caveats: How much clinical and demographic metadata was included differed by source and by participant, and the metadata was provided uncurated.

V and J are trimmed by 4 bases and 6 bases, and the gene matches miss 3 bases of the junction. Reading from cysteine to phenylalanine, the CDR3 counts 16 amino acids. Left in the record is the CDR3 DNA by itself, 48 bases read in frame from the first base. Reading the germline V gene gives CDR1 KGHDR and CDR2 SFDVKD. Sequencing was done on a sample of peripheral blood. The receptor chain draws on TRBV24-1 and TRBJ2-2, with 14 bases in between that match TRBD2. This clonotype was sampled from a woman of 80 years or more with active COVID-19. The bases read TGTGCCACCAGTGACCTGACTAGCGGGAGGGCCGGGGAGCTGTTTTTT. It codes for CATSDLTSGRAGELFF.